One sample yielded the 17 T cell receptor beta chains listed below, sequenced in a study of regulatory T cells in long-lasting Graves disease. Construction of TCR beta libraries relied on iRepertoire HTBI primers and on Arm-PCR targeting CDR3 regions. TCRdb recomputed calls from the multiplex PCR reads with MiXCR, one row per CDR3 protein. This table has 400,000 to 550,000 distinct CDR3 sequences, about a sixth appearing once. Time point here: newly diagnosed GD, antithyroid drugs for less than 3 months. PBMC-derived RNA was used for the TCR library. This sample was also put to use in a study of T cells in Graves' hyperthyroidism and ophthalmopathy.

Sequenced here: peripheral blood mononuclear cells (PBMCs), sampled at new diagnosis, from a patient treated with antithyroid drugs. The receptors originated from a woman aged 18 to 35 with Graves disease.

This clonotype was detected ten times or more. V gene TRBV27 combines with J gene TRBJ2-1; no clear D. The CDR3 consists of 18 residues. The germline gives CDR1 MNHEY, CDR2 SMNVEV (reference sequence). V was cut by 3 bases and J by 0 bases, with 18 bases left in between. CDR3 nucleotides: TGTGCCAGCAGTTTCGAGGCGGCGCGACCGAGCTCCTACAATGAGCAGTTCTTC. It yields the protein CASSFEAARPSSYNEQFF.

This chain joins TRBV7-2 and TRBJ2-7; 12 nucleotides align to TRBD2. The germline gives CDR1 SGHTA, CDR2 FQGNSA. V trimming: 6 bases; J trimming: 0 bases; junction bases outside the gene matches: 6. This CDR3 spans 16 amino acids. The CDR3 region has the DNA TGTGCCAGCAGTGACACGACTAGCGGGAGCTCCTACGAGCAGTACTTC. It translates to CASSDTTSGSSYEQYF.

This clonotype has ten or more counts. This chain uses TRBV28 with TRBJ2-1; D is uncertain. This CDR3 has 17 residues. Per germline, CDR1 MDHEN and CDR2 SYDVKM. V was cut by 5 bases and J by 2 bases, with 19 bases left in between. The CDR3 is CASSPPEARNPYNEQFF. The CDR3 DNA reads TGTGCCAGCAGTCCCCCGGAAGCTAGAAACCCCTACAATGAGCAGTTCTTC.

This clonotype was recorded many times. The chain carries TRBV7-8 and TRBJ2-7; 8 bases are a match to TRBD2. This CDR3 spans 15 amino acids. Germline V gives CDR1 SGHVS, CDR2 FQNEAQ. V shed 3 bases, J shed 3 bases, and the junction held 7 bases outside the gene matches. The CDR3 coding sequence is TGTGCCAGCAGCTTTGGACTAGCCCGAATCTACGAGCAGTACTTC. Translation: CASSFGLARIYEQYF.

This clonotype has ten or more counts. The V call is TRBV5-5, the J call TRBJ1-2; D is unclear. The CDR3 runs to 16 residues. V lost 5 bases to trimming and J lost 1 base, with 18 bases between them. Per germline, CDR1 SGHKS and CDR2 YYEKEE (reference sequence). Here the CDR3 reads CASRDRDGRSNYGYTF. The CDR3 DNA reads TGTGCCAGCAGAGACCGGGATGGACGAAGTAACTATGGCTACACCTTC.

This clonotype was detected only a few times. The chain links TRBV27 to TRBJ1-5; D is ambiguous. V was cut by 1 base and J by 0 bases, with 10 bases left in between. The CDR3 length is 16 residues. Germline V gives CDR1 MNHEY, CDR2 SMNVEV (reference sequence). As DNA, the CDR3 is TGTGCCAGCAGTTTATTTACGGTCTATAGCAATCAGCCCCAGCATTTT. It yields the protein CASSLFTVYSNQPQHF.

This clonotype was seen many times. The V call is TRBV7-2, the J call TRBJ1-6, with D possibly being TRBD1 (5 bases). The ends were cut back, 0 bases at V and 8 bases at J, with 11 bases in the middle. Germline V gene sequence: CDR1 SGHTA, CDR2 FQGNSA. There are 15 residues in the CDR3. DNA for the CDR3: TGTGCCAGCAGCTTAGCCCGGGACCTACATTCACCCCTCCACTTT. This sequence encodes CASSLARDLHSPLHF. The whole variable domain, filled in from reference TRBV7-2 and TRBJ1-6, reads GAGVSQSPSNKVTEKGKDVELRCDPISGHTALYWYRQSLGQGLEFLIYFQGNSAPDKSGLPSDRFSAERTGGSVSTLTIQRTQQEDSAVYLCASSLARDLHSPLHFGNGTRLTVT.

The table lists this clonotype with a few counts. The chain employs TRBV7-9 and TRBJ2-2, with 10 bases fitting TRBD2. With 5 bases clipped from V and 4 bases from J, the junction kept 10 bases outside the gene matches. This CDR3 is built from 17 residues. The germline V gene has CDR1 SEHNR and CDR2 FQNEAQ (reference sequence). CDR3 region: CASSNRLAGDATGELFF. CDR3 sequence (DNA): TGTGCCAGCAGCAACAGGCTAGCGGGAGATGCCACCGGGGAGCTGTTTTTT.

This clonotype was seen many times. The rearrangement links TRBV20-1 to TRBJ1-2; no reliable D call. The CDR3 extends over 10 amino acids. V shed 3 bases and J shed 6 bases, with 5 bases lying between them. Looked up from germline, CDR1 is DFQATT and CDR2 is SNEGSKA (reference sequence). CDR3 residues: CSASSDGYTF. In DNA form, the CDR3 reads TGCAGTGCTAGTTCTGATGGCTACACCTTC.

This clonotype appeared many times. This rearrangement joins TRBV20-1 to TRBJ2-7; the D gene is possibly TRBD2 (5 bases). The germline V gene encodes CDR1 DFQATT and CDR2 SNEGSKA (reference sequence). The CDR3 has 13 amino acids. Trimming shortened V by 2 bases and J by 7 bases, and 15 bases separated the two germline ends. The CDR3 DNA sequence: TGCAGTGCTAGATTCGTGGTCACGGGGGAGCAGTACTTC. Protein sequence: CSARFVVTGEQYF.

This clonotype has ten or more counts. This sequence joins TRBV20-1 and TRBJ2-1; 10 bases are shared with TRBD2. The CDR3 length is 16 residues. After removal of 0 bases from V and 3 bases from J, the junction contained 5 bases not matched to a gene. Germline values: CDR1 DFQATT, CDR2 SNEGSKA (reference sequence). CDR3 sequence (DNA): TGCAGTGCTAGAGATGTTAGCGGGAGGCACTACAATGAGCAGTTCTTC. It specifies CSARDVSGRHYNEQFF.

The chain uses TRBV14 and TRBJ2-1; the match to TRBD2 covers 9 bases. The V and J ends lost 0 bases and 4 bases, in that order; junction bases with no gene match: 13. The CDR3 has 19 residues. Germline V gives CDR1 SGHDN, CDR2 FVKESK. The CDR3 protein is CASSQDRGGRAKGYNEQFF. For the CDR3, the DNA is TGTGCCAGCAGCCAAGATCGCGGCGGGAGGGCCAAAGGGTACAATGAGCAGTTCTTC. Complete variable domain (other parts from reference TRBV14 and TRBJ2-1): EAGVTQFPSHSVIEKGQTVTLRCDPISGHDNLYWYRRVMGKEIKFLLHFVKESKQDESGMPNNRFLAERTGGTYSTLKVQPAELEDSGVYFCASSQDRGGRAKGYNEQFFGPGTRLTVL.

The chain carries TRBV6-1 and TRBJ2-1; D ambiguous. The CDR3 loop spans 13 amino acids. Trimming stripped 0 bases from V and 9 bases from J, with 9 bases between. The germline CDR1 and CDR2 sequences are MNHNS and SASEGT. This CDR3 reads CASSEAMWGEQFF. CDR3 DNA sequence: TGTGCCAGCAGTGAAGCTATGTGGGGTGAGCAGTTCTTC.

The chain employs TRBV9 and TRBJ1-4; 9 nucleotides match TRBD1. Looked up from germline, CDR1 is SGDLS and CDR2 is YYNGEE. This CDR3 is 16 amino acids long. V shed 2 bases and J 6 bases; nucleotides not matched to a gene: 8. The chain's CDR3 is CASSVGPGQGDEKLFF. The CDR3 DNA follows: TGTGCCAGCAGCGTCGGTCCGGGACAGGGAGATGAAAAACTGTTTTTT.

This clonotype was seen ten or more times. This rearrangement joins TRBV30 to TRBJ2-3; D is undetermined. V lost 3 bases and J 4 bases, leaving 11 bases between the germline ends. Germline V gives CDR1 GTSNPN, CDR2 SVGIG (reference sequence). The CDR3 sequence is 13 residues long. In nucleotides, the CDR3 is TGTGCCTGGAGCGTCGGAGCGCCAGATACGCAGTATTTT. Translation: CAWSVGAPDTQYF.

There are many counts of this clonotype. CDR3 protein: CASSPGLGYNEQFF. CDR3 sequence (DNA): TGTGCCAGCAGTCCGGGACTAGGTTACAATGAGCAGTTCTTC. V usage is TRBV7-3 and J usage is TRBJ2-1; 8 bases map to TRBD2. The CDR3 loop spans 14 amino acids. Germline V lookup: CDR1 SGHTA, CDR2 FQGTGA. The V and J ends lost 6 bases and 4 bases, in that order; junction bases with no gene match: 5.

The gene calls are TRBV15 and TRBJ2-3, with D hard to call. Trimming took off 3 bases at V and 4 bases at J, with 17 bases between the two ends. CDR3 length: 16 amino acids. The germline V gene has CDR1 LNHNV and CDR2 YYDKDF (reference sequence). CDR3 protein: CATSSGGVGFSDTQYF. In DNA form, the CDR3 reads TGTGCCACCAGCAGTGGTGGCGTCGGCTTTTCAGATACGCAGTATTTT.